These 6 T cell receptor beta chains came from one sample sequenced in a study of blood T cell repertoires in COVID-19. Generated by immunoSEQ multiplex PCR, the TCRdb table keeps only in-frame clones and is missing some. The data show around 82,000 clones, with around nine tenths seen just once and under 6.5% held by the top ten. Source material: peripheral blood. The receptors derive from a man aged 80 or over with COVID-19, enrolled during active disease.

This clone occurred a few times. V is TRBV9 and J is TRBJ1-1; 7 bases line up with TRBD1. The CDR3 spans 15 residues. The V gene's germline CDR1 is SGDLS and CDR2 YYNGEE. After removal of 3 bases from V and 2 bases from J, the junction contained 7 bases not matched to a gene. CDR3 in amino acids: CASSAFDRVNTEAFF. Here the CDR3 DNA reads TGTGCCAGCAGCGCCTTCGACAGGGTAAACACTGAAGCTTTCTTT.

The chain has TRBV19 and TRBJ1-6; D is unclear. The CDR3 loop spans 15 amino acids. V lost 4 bases and J lost 0, with 7 bases in between. CDR1 LNHDA and CDR2 SQIVND come from the germline V gene (reference sequence). The CDR3 bases are TGTGCCAGTAGTACCGGGAGCTCCTATAATTCACCCCTCCACTTT. Amino acid sequence: CASSTGSSYNSPLHF.

This clone has a single count. The V gene is TRBV4-1, the J gene TRBJ1-1; D uncertain. This CDR3 has 14 residues. V gave up 1 base and J gave up 1 base, with 7 bases separating them. Germline V lookup: CDR1 MGHRA, CDR2 YSYEKL. CDR3 coding DNA: TGCGCCAGCAGCCAAGTTATACAGAACACTGAAGCTTTCTTT. It translates to CASSQVIQNTEAFF.

The chain recombines TRBV4-3 with TRBJ1-2, with no clear D. V was clipped by 0 bases and J by 2 bases, with 4 bases between them. CDR1 and CDR2 (germline): LGHNA, YSLEER. The CDR3 covers 13 residues. CDR3 nucleotides: TGCGCCAGCAGCCAAGACAGAAACTATGGCTACACCTTC. Protein product: CASSQDRNYGYTF.

V usage is TRBV7-8 and J usage is TRBJ1-5; D unresolved. The CDR3 is 13 amino acids. The V and J ends lost 5 bases and 3 bases respectively, with 8 bases between them. Germline loops: CDR1 SGHVS, CDR2 FQNEAQ. CDR3 DNA sequence: TGTGCCAGCAGCCCTACCCCCAATCAGCCCCAGCATTTT. This encodes CASSPTPNQPQHF.

In nucleotides, the CDR3 is TGTGCTGCCCAAGCCAGGGAGAACACTGAAGCTTTCTTT. As protein: CAAQARENTEAFF. This chain uses TRBV6-5 with TRBJ1-1, with D possibly matching TRBD1 (5 bases). CDR1 and CDR2 from the germline V gene are MNHEY and SVGAGI. The CDR3 is 13 residues long.